Below are 10 T cell receptor beta chains sequenced from a single sample in a study of cytomegalovirus exposure and HLA in healthy donors. Data came from immunoSEQ multiplex PCR; TCRdb stores just in-frame clones and leaves some out. Of approximately 57,000 clones listed, 85% to 95% are singletons. Sequenced input: PBMCs. These receptors all stem from a woman younger than 35 in good health and CMV-seronegative.

The V call is TRBV19, the J call TRBJ2-2, with 12 positions matching TRBD2. CDR1 LNHDA and CDR2 SQIVND come from the germline V gene (reference sequence). Trimming took 7 bases from V and 2 from J; bases not matched to a gene: 5. This CDR3 region has 16 residues. CDR3 in DNA: TGTGCCAGTACCCGGACTAGCGGGATAAACACCGGGGAGCTGTTTTTT. It specifies CASTRTSGINTGELFF.

Only one count was recorded for this clone. This chain links TRBV9 with TRBJ1-3, with TRBD1 matching 7 bases. Germline CDR1 reads SGDLS; CDR2 reads YYNGEE. The CDR3 spans 14 residues. J gave up 1 base and V 3 bases, and 1 base lay outside the gene matches. The CDR3 protein is CASSEQGSGNTIYF. The CDR3, as DNA: TGTGCCAGCAGCGAACAGGGGTCTGGAAACACCATATATTTT.

This clone has just one count. The chain uses TRBV5-1 and TRBJ2-1; 7 positions match TRBD2. Unmatched junction bases numbered 4, after V lost 1 base and J lost 3 bases. The CDR3 has 15 amino acids. The germline gives CDR1 SGHRS, CDR2 YFSETQ. CDR3: CASSLRGGYYNEQFF. In DNA form, the CDR3 reads TGCGCCAGCAGCTTGCGGGGAGGGTACTACAATGAGCAGTTCTTC.

The CDR3 DNA reads TGTGCCAGCAGCGTGAACCAAGGCGGCTCTGGAAACACCATATATTTT. Translated: CASSVNQGGSGNTIYF. V is TRBV11-3 and J is TRBJ1-3; D is undetermined. The CDR3 sequence is 16 residues long. The V end lost 5 bases, the J end lost 0 bases, and 14 bases lay between the germline ends. Germline CDR1 and CDR2: SGHNT and YENEEA. The entire variable domain, with the rest obtained from reference TRBV11-3 and TRBJ1-3, is as follows: EAGVVQSPRYKIIEKKQPVAFWCNPISGHNTLYWYLQNLGQGPELLIRYENEEAVDDSQLPKDRFSAERLKGVDSTLKIQPAELGDSAVYLCASSVNQGGSGNTIYFGEGSWLTVV.

The chain is built from TRBV5-6 and TRBJ2-1; D uncertain. The germline CDR1 and CDR2 sequences are SGHDT and YYEEEE. V was shortened by 3 bases and J by 5 bases, with 12 bases between the two germline ends. CDR3 length: 14 residues. This CDR3 is CASSSSPLDNEQFF. CDR3 nucleotide sequence: TGTGCCAGCAGCTCAAGCCCCCTAGACAATGAGCAGTTCTTC. Filled out from reference TRBV5-6 and TRBJ2-1, the complete variable domain reads DAGVTQSPTHLIKTRGQQVTLRCSPKSGHDTVSWYQQALGQGPQFIFQYYEEEERQRGNFPDRFSGHQFPNYSSELNVNALLLGDSALYLCASSSSPLDNEQFFGPGTRLTVL.

The chain employs TRBV2 and TRBJ2-1; a possible D gene is TRBD2 (6 bases). The V and J ends lost 2 bases and 0 bases respectively, with 8 bases between them. The CDR3 has 15 amino acids. Germline CDR1 SNHLY, CDR2 FYNNEI. The CDR3 sequence is CASSELTSSYNEQFF. CDR3 in DNA: TGTGCCAGCAGTGAATTGACTAGCTCCTACAATGAGCAGTTCTTC.

This sequence joins TRBV6-4 and TRBJ2-3; 11 bases are a match to TRBD2. This CDR3 region has 16 residues. Trimming removed 8 bases from V and 6 bases from J; junction bases left unmatched: 13. Germline CDR1 and CDR2: MRHNA and SNTAGT. The CDR3 DNA is TGTGCCAGCTCCCCAGGTGGTAGCGGGGGGGCCGATACGCAGTATTTT. Encoded protein: CASSPGGSGGADTQYF.

The rearrangement uses TRBV27 and TRBJ2-1, with 11 nucleotides matching TRBD2. Trimming at V came to 6 bases and at J to 4 bases, leaving 11 bases not matched to a gene. CDR3 length: 17 residues. Germline V gene data show CDR1 as MNHEY and CDR2 as SMNVEV (reference sequence). The CDR3 DNA follows: TGTGCCAGCAGCGCAACCGGGACTAGCGGTACATACAATGAGCAGTTCTTC. Encoded protein: CASSATGTSGTYNEQFF.

The chain links TRBV4-3 to TRBJ1-2; the match to TRBD1 covers 8 bases. J lost 13 bases, V lost 3 bases, and 7 bases had no gene match. Germline V gene data show CDR1 as LGHNA and CDR2 as YSLEER. The CDR3 covers 12 residues. CDR3 DNA sequence: TGCGCCAGCAGCCAGAACGGACAGGGCCCCACCTTC. Translating it yields CASSQNGQGPTF.

This rearrangement joins TRBV6-1 to TRBJ1-6, with D unclear. V lost 3 bases, J lost 6 bases, and 12 bases lay in between. Germline lookup yields CDR1 MNHNS and CDR2 SASEGT. The CDR3 is 15 amino acids. DNA for the CDR3: TGTGCCAGCAGTGAGCGGGAAGGATTTAATTCACCCCTCCACTTT. This encodes CASSEREGFNSPLHF.